This TCR beta chain was identified during a study of regulatory T cells in long-lasting Graves disease. CDR3 length equals 20 residues. Germline assignment: CDR1 SGHVT and CDR2 SQSDAQ. The ends lost 3 bases at V and 4 bases at J; junction bases unmatched: 21. Arm-PCR of CDR3 regions with iRepertoire HTBI primers generated TCR beta libraries. TCRdb re-called the multiplex PCR reads through MiXCR, storing one row per CDR3 protein. The data hold around 460,000 distinct CDR3 sequences, with 12% to 15% observed a single time. Documented time point: newly diagnosed GD, antithyroid drugs for less than 3 months. The authors made the TCR library using RNA they extracted from PBMCs. The authors drew patients from an endocrinology department in Xi'an, China. This clonotype was detected many times. These same records also appear under a second study, on T cells in Graves' hyperthyroidism and ophthalmopathy.

This chain uses TRBV7-4 with TRBJ2-7; 10 bases are shared with TRBD1. The sequencing here drew on peripheral blood mononuclear cells (PBMCs), taken at new diagnosis, from a patient treated with antithyroid drugs. The TCR was taken from a woman between 45 and 65 years old with Graves disease. CDR3 residues: CASSFRHRQGAAGSPYEQYF. The CDR3 nucleotides are TGTGCCAGCAGCTTTAGGCATCGACAGGGGGCAGCGGGATCACCTTACGAGCAGTACTTC.